The clone carrying this T cell receptor beta chain was seen a single time. This sample stems from a study of T-cell memory formation after mild COVID-19. The CDR3 totals 16 residues. The V end lost 3 bases, the J end lost 2 bases, and 17 bases lay between the germline ends. Germline V gene data show CDR1 as DFQATT and CDR2 as SNEGSKA (reference sequence). Via MiXCR, TCRdb re-called the 5' RACE reads, giving one row per CDR3 protein. The sample contains about 390,000 distinct CDR3 sequences, roughly 15% of which appear only once. Specimen: PBMCs or a T cell subset sorted from them (not recorded which). The rearrangement joins TRBV20-1 to TRBJ1-5; no firm D call. The clonotype comes from a man aged 18 to 29 who had mild COVID-19 (a few samples of this study predate the infection). Cell type and time point are not known. The DNA of the CDR3 is TGCAGTGCTAGTCCCCACATCCAGGTGGGCAATCAGCCCCAGCATTTT. Translation gives CSASPHIQVGNQPQHF.